What follows describes a single TCR beta chain. The junction departs from germline at one end; a sequencing error may be responsible. In germline, CDR1 is SGHVS, CDR2 FQNEAQ. The CDR3 covers 17 residues. The PCR ran on 60 Vbeta and 13 Jbeta primers. The table came from immunoSEQ multiplex PCR; TCRdb's copy has only in-frame clones and leaves some out. The sample includes approximately 53,000 clones, roughly 73% seen only once; the top ten take 2.5% to 3%. This sample stems from a study of cytomegalovirus exposure and HLA in healthy donors. V usage is TRBV7-8 and J usage is TRBJ2-5; 14 bases agree with TRBD2. What was sequenced was PBMCs. This receptor was obtained from a middle-aged woman in good health and CMV-seropositive. CDR3 nucleotide sequence: TGTGCCAGCAGCTCAGCTACGGGCGGGACTAGCGGGGGCTCCTTTGACTTC. Protein product: CASSSATGGTSGGSFDF.